Listed below are T cell receptor beta chains from one sample, sequenced in a study of T cell responses to AZD1222 COVID-19 vaccine. Profiling relied on immunoSEQ multiplex PCR, and the TCRdb table lists in-frame clones only, not all of them. The sample includes 66,000 or so clones, more than 75% seen only once; the top ten take approximately 15%. The material was peripheral blood, obtained on day 0 of AZD1222 vaccination. The receptors derive from an adult in good health. Both conserved end residues are part of each CDR3. The D gene is left open where the match is weak. Rows give clone size only sometimes, using once, few, many, or a class for an expanded clone.

v_call: TRBV6-2/TRBV6-3; clone_size: few; d_call: .; j_call: TRBJ1-5; cdr3_nt: TGTGCCAGCAGTTTTTCATGGGGGGACAATCAGCCCCAGCATTTT; cdr3_aa: CASSFSWGDNQPQHF
v_call: TRBV30; clone_size: .; d_call: .; j_call: TRBJ1-2; cdr3_nt: TGTGCCTGCCCCCGGGAGGGAAGCTACACCTTC; cdr3_aa: CACPREGSYTF
v_call: TRBV29-1; clone_size: few; d_call: TRBD1; j_call: TRBJ2-1; cdr3_nt: TGCAGAGTATCCAGGGGGCAAGAGCAGTTCTTC; cdr3_aa: CRVSRGQEQFF
v_call: TRBV6-4; clone_size: .; d_call: .; j_call: TRBJ1-2; cdr3_nt: TGTGCCAGCAGCCCAGGGACAACAGACTATGGCTACACCTTC; cdr3_aa: CASSPGTTDYGYTF
v_call: TRBV29-1; clone_size: .; d_call: .; j_call: TRBJ1-2; cdr3_nt: TGCAGCGTTGAAGATGGGTCTAGAAGTGGCTACACCTTC; cdr3_aa: CSVEDGSRSGYTF
v_call: TRBV30; clone_size: .; d_call: .; j_call: TRBJ1-1; cdr3_nt: TGTGCCTGGAGAAGGGGGGGAACTGAAGCTTTCTTT; cdr3_aa: CAWRRGGTEAFF
v_call: TRBV4-3; clone_size: .; d_call: .; j_call: TRBJ2-5; cdr3_nt: TGCGCCAGCAGCCACGGGGGTCGGGAGACCCAGTACTTC; cdr3_aa: CASSHGGRETQYF
v_call: TRBV5-4; clone_size: once; d_call: .; j_call: TRBJ1-2; cdr3_nt: TGTGCCAGCACCCCCGGAGGACAGAACTATGGCTACACCTTC; cdr3_aa: CASTPGGQNYGYTF
v_call: TRBV13; clone_size: .; d_call: TRBD1; j_call: TRBJ1-2; cdr3_nt: TGTGCCAGCAGCCCGCCGGGACAGGCCTATGGCTACACCTTC; cdr3_aa: CASSPPGQAYGYTF
v_call: TRBV3-1/TRBV3-2; clone_size: .; d_call: TRBD1; j_call: TRBJ1-5; cdr3_nt: TGTGCCAGCAGCGGGACAGGGGTTGAACAGCCCCAGCATTTT; cdr3_aa: CASSGTGVEQPQHF
v_call: TRBV6-4; clone_size: .; d_call: .; j_call: TRBJ2-1; cdr3_nt: TGTGCCAGCAGTGACGGCGCAGGGCGCGAGCAGTTCTTC; cdr3_aa: CASSDGAGREQFF
v_call: TRBV19; clone_size: .; d_call: TRBD1; j_call: TRBJ1-5; cdr3_nt: TGTGCCAGTCATACCGGGACAGGGAGAGTTAGCAATCAGCCCCAGCATTTT; cdr3_aa: CASHTGTGRVSNQPQHF
v_call: TRBV4-1; clone_size: .; d_call: .; j_call: TRBJ2-7; cdr3_nt: TGCGCCAGCAGCCAAGAGGGGCGGTTCTACGAGCAGTACTTC; cdr3_aa: CASSQEGRFYEQYF
v_call: TRBV28; clone_size: .; d_call: .; j_call: TRBJ2-7; cdr3_nt: TGTGCCAGCAGTTTATTAGGGGGGAGCTCCTACGAGCAGTACTTC; cdr3_aa: CASSLLGGSSYEQYF
v_call: TRBV4-2; clone_size: .; d_call: TRBD1; j_call: TRBJ1-2; cdr3_nt: TGTGCCAGCAGCCAAGAAGGGGACAGGGGGCGCGATGGCTACACCTTC; cdr3_aa: CASSQEGDRGRDGYTF
v_call: TRBV27; clone_size: once; d_call: .; j_call: TRBJ2-7; cdr3_nt: TGTGCCAGCAGTTTGGGCCTAGACTACGAGCAGTACTTC; cdr3_aa: CASSLGLDYEQYF
v_call: TRBV25-1; clone_size: .; d_call: .; j_call: TRBJ2-7; cdr3_nt: TGTGCCAGCAGCGGTGATGTGGGTCAGACCATATTAGGGCAGTACTTC; cdr3_aa: CASSGDVGQTILGQYF
v_call: TRBV6-4; clone_size: .; d_call: .; j_call: TRBJ2-3; cdr3_nt: TGTGCCAGCAGTGGGACAAACACAGATACGCAGTATTTT; cdr3_aa: CASSGTNTDTQYF
v_call: TRBV18; clone_size: .; d_call: .; j_call: TRBJ2-3; cdr3_nt: TGTGCCAGCTCATCCGGACAGTCAGATACGCAGTATTTT; cdr3_aa: CASSSGQSDTQYF
v_call: TRBV5-6; clone_size: .; d_call: .; j_call: TRBJ2-7; cdr3_nt: TGTGCCAGCAGCCCCCCTAAGGGGCCCTCCTACGAGCAGTACTTC; cdr3_aa: CASSPPKGPSYEQYF
v_call: TRBV25-1; clone_size: .; d_call: .; j_call: TRBJ2-7; cdr3_nt: TGTGCCAGCAGTGAATCGGGCAGTTACGAGCAGTACTTC; cdr3_aa: CASSESGSYEQYF
v_call: TRBV9; clone_size: .; d_call: TRBD1; j_call: TRBJ2-7; cdr3_nt: TGTGCCAGCAGCGAGGGGGCGCAAGCCTACGAGCAGTACTTC; cdr3_aa: CASSEGAQAYEQYF
v_call: TRBV5-1; clone_size: few; d_call: .; j_call: TRBJ1-3; cdr3_nt: TGCGCCAGCAGCCAGCATGAGGGGGCCATATATTTT; cdr3_aa: CASSQHEGAIYF
v_call: TRBV6-5; clone_size: once; d_call: .; j_call: TRBJ2-2; cdr3_nt: TGTGCCAGCAGTTACTCCTATGCCGGGGAGCTGTTTTTT; cdr3_aa: CASSYSYAGELFF
v_call: TRBV4-1; clone_size: .; d_call: TRBD1; j_call: TRBJ2-7; cdr3_nt: TGCGCCAGCAGCCTAACAGGGGGGAGGCACGAGCAGTACTTC; cdr3_aa: CASSLTGGRHEQYF
v_call: TRBV27; clone_size: .; d_call: .; j_call: TRBJ2-2; cdr3_nt: TGTGCCAGCAGTTTTGGAGCGAACACCGGGGAGCTGTTTTTT; cdr3_aa: CASSFGANTGELFF
v_call: TRBV5-4; clone_size: .; d_call: .; j_call: TRBJ1-1; cdr3_nt: TGTGCCAGCAGTTCGGGACGGACGAACACTGAAGCTTTCTTT; cdr3_aa: CASSSGRTNTEAFF
v_call: TRBV5-1; clone_size: .; d_call: .; j_call: TRBJ2-7; cdr3_nt: TGCGCCAGCAGCTTATTAGCGCGCGCCTACGAGCAGTACTTC; cdr3_aa: CASSLLARAYEQYF
v_call: TRBV7-2; clone_size: .; d_call: TRBD2; j_call: TRBJ2-7; cdr3_nt: TGTGCCAGCAGGCCGCTAGCGGGGGGGATCTACGAGCAGTACTTC; cdr3_aa: CASRPLAGGIYEQYF
v_call: TRBV5-1; clone_size: .; d_call: .; j_call: TRBJ2-3; cdr3_nt: TGCGCCAGCAGCGTGCAGGGGATGGGGCCAGATACGCAGTATTTT; cdr3_aa: CASSVQGMGPDTQYF
v_call: TRBV11-3; clone_size: .; d_call: .; j_call: TRBJ1-1; cdr3_nt: TGTGCCAGCAGCTATTCCGGGACTCAGAACACTGAAGCTTTCTTT; cdr3_aa: CASSYSGTQNTEAFF
v_call: TRBV30; clone_size: .; d_call: .; j_call: TRBJ1-5; cdr3_nt: TGTGCCTGGAGTGCCGACAGGAGGGTAAATCAGCCCCAGCATTTT; cdr3_aa: CAWSADRRVNQPQHF
v_call: TRBV7-9; clone_size: .; d_call: .; j_call: TRBJ2-7; cdr3_nt: TGTGCTACTTTAGGGGCCCTCCAATCTGAATACGAGCAGTACTTC; cdr3_aa: CATLGALQSEYEQYF
v_call: TRBV5-1; clone_size: medium-sized; d_call: .; j_call: TRBJ1-4; cdr3_nt: TGCGCCAGCAGTCCCGGAGGGGAGGGGGAAAAACTGTTTTTT; cdr3_aa: CASSPGGEGEKLFF
v_call: TRBV7-7; clone_size: .; d_call: .; j_call: TRBJ1-1; cdr3_nt: TGTGCTAGCAGCCGAAAACGGACAGTGGCCACTGAAGCTTTCTTT; cdr3_aa: CASSRKRTVATEAFF
v_call: TRBV19; clone_size: few; d_call: .; j_call: TRBJ1-5; cdr3_nt: TGTGCCAGTAAGTCCCCAGGGGAGATCAAGCCCCAGCATTTT; cdr3_aa: CASKSPGEIKPQHF
v_call: TRBV6-5; clone_size: .; d_call: .; j_call: TRBJ2-2; cdr3_nt: TGTGCCAGCAGTTACATGTCCATGAACACCGGGGAGCTGTTTTTT; cdr3_aa: CASSYMSMNTGELFF
v_call: TRBV11-2; clone_size: .; d_call: .; j_call: TRBJ1-4; cdr3_nt: TGTGCCAGCAGCTTAAACGGAAATGAAAAACTGTTTTTT; cdr3_aa: CASSLNGNEKLFF
v_call: TRBV3-1/TRBV3-2; clone_size: .; d_call: .; j_call: TRBJ1-1; cdr3_nt: TGTGCCAGCAGCCAAGTGGGGGGCGACACTGAAGCTTTCTTT; cdr3_aa: CASSQVGGDTEAFF
v_call: TRBV6-5; clone_size: few; d_call: .; j_call: TRBJ1-2; cdr3_nt: TGTGCCAGCAGTTTACAGAGCACCTATGGCTACACCTTC; cdr3_aa: CASSLQSTYGYTF
v_call: TRBV28; clone_size: .; d_call: .; j_call: TRBJ2-3; cdr3_nt: TGTGCCAGCAGAAGGACCACAGATACGCAGTATTTT; cdr3_aa: CASRRTTDTQYF
v_call: TRBV18; clone_size: .; d_call: .; j_call: TRBJ2-5; cdr3_nt: TGTGCCAGCTCACCACCTTTAGCGAAGGGGATAAAGACCCAGTACTTC; cdr3_aa: CASSPPLAKGIKTQYF
v_call: TRBV11-2; clone_size: .; d_call: .; j_call: TRBJ2-7; cdr3_nt: TGTGCCAGCAGCCCCAGTAGGGGGGGCCGAGAGCAGTACTTC; cdr3_aa: CASSPSRGGREQYF
v_call: TRBV28; clone_size: .; d_call: TRBD2; j_call: TRBJ2-5; cdr3_nt: TGTGCCAGCAGCCTCCCAGCGGGGAGAAACCAAGAGACCCAGTACTTC; cdr3_aa: CASSLPAGRNQETQYF
v_call: TRBV3-1/TRBV3-2; clone_size: .; d_call: .; j_call: TRBJ2-3; cdr3_nt: TGTGCCAGCAGCCAAGTACCGGGACATCGAAGCACAGATACGCAGTATTTT; cdr3_aa: CASSQVPGHRSTDTQYF
v_call: TRBV20-1; clone_size: .; d_call: TRBD1; j_call: TRBJ1-5; cdr3_nt: TGCAGTGCCAGGGGGGGTCAGCCCCAGCATTTT; cdr3_aa: CSARGGQPQHF
v_call: TRBV7-2; clone_size: .; d_call: .; j_call: TRBJ2-7; cdr3_nt: TGTGCCAGCAGCTTAGCCTACGGAGGCGAGCAGTACTTC; cdr3_aa: CASSLAYGGEQYF
v_call: TRBV11-2; clone_size: .; d_call: TRBD2; j_call: TRBJ2-3; cdr3_nt: TGTGCCAGCAGCACGTCCGGGACTAGCCCGGCAGATACGCAGTATTTT; cdr3_aa: CASSTSGTSPADTQYF
v_call: TRBV5-1; clone_size: .; d_call: .; j_call: TRBJ2-2; cdr3_nt: TGCGCCAGCAGCTTATGGGACGGTAACACCGGGGAGCTGTTTTTT; cdr3_aa: CASSLWDGNTGELFF